Listed here are 15 T cell receptor beta chains from one sample, sequenced in a study of blood T cells in healthy people across ages. It was with a sample-barcoded 5' primer and a J-beta primer mix that a second PCR of roughly 7 to 12 cycles was run. One entry per CDR3 protein results from TCRdb running MiXCR on the 5' RACE reads. Counted here are 700,000 to 950,000 distinct CDR3 sequences, roughly 47% occurring once; the ten biggest clones make up under 25%. Sequenced input: blood. All receptors come from a woman in her fifties or sixties in good health.

The rearrangement joins TRBV2 to TRBJ2-3, with 7 bases that match TRBD2. This CDR3 is built from 15 residues. Germline CDR1 and CDR2: SNHLY and FYNNEI. The trim removed 9 bases at V and 4 bases at J, leaving 13 bases unmatched. The CDR3 loop is CASKPGAAGPDTQYF. The DNA for the CDR3 is TGTGCCAGTAAACCGGGAGCAGCGGGGCCAGATACGCAGTATTTT. Using reference TRBV2 and TRBJ2-3 for the parts outside the CDR3, the full variable domain is EPEVTQTPSHQVTQMGQEVILRCVPISNHLYFYWYRQILGQKVEFLVSFYNNEISEKSEIFDDQFSVERPDGSNFTLKIRSTKLEDSAMYFCASKPGAAGPDTQYFGPGTRLTVL.

This clonotype came up a few times. The CDR3 bases are TGTGCCAGCAGCTACACCACCAGCGGGGGTGATACGCAGTATTTT. Residues: CASSYTTSGGDTQYF. The chain is built from TRBV7-2 and TRBJ2-3; 8 nucleotides align to TRBD2. Germline loops: CDR1 SGHTA, CDR2 FQGNSA. CDR3 length equals 15 residues. Losses at the gene ends were 4 bases for V and 6 bases for J; bases not matched to a gene: 9.

The rearrangement joins TRBV18 to TRBJ1-1, with 7 bases lining up with TRBD1. Trimming cost V 0 bases and J 0 bases; bases outside gene matches: 4. The CDR3 contains 16 residues. Germline values: CDR1 KGHSH, CDR2 LQKENI. CDR3 bases: TGTGCCAGCTCACCACCGTTGGGGACAGTGAACACTGAAGCTTTCTTT. The encoded protein is CASSPPLGTVNTEAFF.

V is TRBV28 and J is TRBJ2-2; D is possibly TRBD1 (6 bases). Germline lookup yields CDR1 MDHEN and CDR2 SYDVKM. The V gene lost 5 bases and the J gene lost 2 bases, with 12 bases spanning the gap. This CDR3 has 15 residues. The chain's CDR3 is CASSPPGHNTGELFF. CDR3 DNA: TGTGCCAGCAGTCCCCCGGGACACAACACCGGGGAGCTGTTTTTT.

The chain combines TRBV19 with TRBJ2-5, with a weak D call TRBD1 (5 bases). From germline, CDR1 is LNHDA and CDR2 SQIVND (reference sequence). Trimming left V 6 bases short and J 0 bases short, with 14 bases between. The CDR3 consists of 15 residues. The CDR3 loop is CASRLQDMHQETQYF. The CDR3 DNA sequence: TGTGCCAGTAGACTCCAGGACATGCACCAAGAGACCCAGTACTTC.

This clonotype has a count of ten or more. The gene calls are TRBV20-1 and TRBJ2-3; D perhaps matches TRBD2 (6 bases). V was shortened by 5 bases and J by 5 bases, with 11 bases between the two germline ends. The CDR3 is 12 residues long. Per germline, CDR1 DFQATT and CDR2 SNEGSKA (reference sequence). The CDR3 DNA reads TGCAGTGCTCGGGAGCTTGGAGATACGCAGTATTTT. It specifies CSARELGDTQYF.

This clonotype has only a few counts. The chain joins TRBV2 to TRBJ1-6; TRBD1 aligns across 11 bases. This CDR3 is 16 amino acids long. V dropped 9 bases and J dropped 7; count of bases not matched to a gene: 11. The germline V gene encodes CDR1 SNHLY and CDR2 FYNNEI. CDR3: CASRLYGTGGNSPLHF. The CDR3 region has the DNA TGTGCCAGTCGATTATATGGGACAGGGGGAAATTCACCCCTCCACTTT.

V usage is TRBV20-1 and J usage is TRBJ2-3; D is possibly TRBD1 (5 bases). Trimming shortened V by 0 bases and J by 4 bases, and 11 bases separated the two germline ends. The germline V gene encodes CDR1 DFQATT and CDR2 SNEGSKA (reference sequence). The CDR3 length is 14 residues. DNA for the CDR3: TGCAGTGCTAGAGAGGGCCCAGGGCCAGATACGCAGTATTTT. It translates to CSAREGPGPDTQYF.

The chain uses TRBV7-2 and TRBJ2-7; TRBD1 agrees at 8 bases. This CDR3 has 18 residues. The germline V gene encodes CDR1 SGHTA and CDR2 FQGNSA. Trimming removed 3 bases from V and 4 bases from J; junction bases left unmatched: 17. The CDR3 loop is CASSFIRVQGGLPYEQYF. In DNA form, the CDR3 reads TGTGCCAGCAGCTTTATCAGGGTACAGGGGGGCCTTCCGTACGAGCAGTACTTC.

With respect to this clonotype: A junction end diverges from the germline sequence, so it may reflect a read error. J is TRBJ2-7 and V is TRBV4-3; D possibly uses TRBD1 or TRBD2 (7 bases each). The CDR3 totals 15 residues. Germline CDR1 is LGHNA and CDR2 is YSLEER. The DNA for the CDR3 is TGCGCCTGCAGCCAAGGGGGGGCGGACAGGTCGGAGCAGTACTTC. This encodes CACSQGGADRSEQYF.

The chain has TRBV9 and TRBJ1-5; D uncertain. The germline V gene has CDR1 SGDLS and CDR2 YYNGEE. V lost 4 bases to trimming and J lost 1 base, with 15 bases between them. CDR3 length: 16 amino acids. DNA of the CDR3: TGTGCCAGCAGCCGCGGATCACCCGGGAGCAATCAGCCCCAGCATTTT. It yields the protein CASSRGSPGSNQPQHF.

This sequence joins TRBV7-2 and TRBJ2-1; the D gene is possibly TRBD1 (6 bases). CDR1 and CDR2 (germline): SGHTA, FQGNSA. The CDR3 covers 15 residues. V lost 4 bases, J lost 13 bases, and 23 bases lay in between. The CDR3 DNA is TGTGCCAGCAGCTCAGCCCCACAGGGTCCAGAGACCCAGTTCTTC. This codes for CASSSAPQGPETQFF. The full variable domain, rest sourced from reference TRBV7-2 and TRBJ2-1, is GAGVSQSPSNKVTEKGKDVELRCDPISGHTALYWYRQSLGQGLEFLIYFQGNSAPDKSGLPSDRFSAERTGGSVSTLTIQRTQQEDSAVYLCASSSAPQGPETQFFGPGTRLTVL.

The chain couples TRBV20-1 to TRBJ2-1; 8 nucleotides agree with TRBD2. The CDR3 loop spans 16 amino acids. With 5 bases clipped from V and 6 bases from J, the junction kept 15 bases outside the gene matches. Germline values: CDR1 DFQATT, CDR2 SNEGSKA (reference sequence). The CDR3 sequence: CSAHQRALAEINEQFF. The CDR3 DNA sequence: TGCAGTGCTCACCAGAGGGCACTAGCGGAGATCAATGAGCAGTTCTTC.

This chain links TRBV18 with TRBJ1-2, with unresolved D. V lost 1 base and J lost 9, with 6 bases in between. CDR1 is KGHSH and CDR2 is LQKENI in the germline V gene. CDR3 length: 11 amino acids. CDR3 loop: CASSPLDSYTF. For the CDR3, the DNA is TGTGCCAGCTCACCACTGGATAGCTACACCTTC. Full variable domain (remainder filled in from reference TRBV18 and TRBJ1-2): NAGVMQNPRHLVRRRGQEARLRCSPMKGHSHVYWYRQLPEEGLKFMVYLQKENIIDESGMPKERFSAEFPKEGPSILRIQQVVRGDSAAYFCASSPLDSYTFGSGTRLTVV.

This clonotype has a handful of counts. CDR3 residues: CAGGIASGGYNEQFF. The DNA for the CDR3 is TGTGCCGGGGGAATAGCTAGCGGGGGATACAATGAGCAGTTCTTC. J is TRBJ2-1 and V is TRBV12-3 or TRBV12-4; TRBD2 agrees at 10 bases. V was clipped by 11 bases and J by 4 bases; unmatched bases: 11. CDR3 length: 15 residues.